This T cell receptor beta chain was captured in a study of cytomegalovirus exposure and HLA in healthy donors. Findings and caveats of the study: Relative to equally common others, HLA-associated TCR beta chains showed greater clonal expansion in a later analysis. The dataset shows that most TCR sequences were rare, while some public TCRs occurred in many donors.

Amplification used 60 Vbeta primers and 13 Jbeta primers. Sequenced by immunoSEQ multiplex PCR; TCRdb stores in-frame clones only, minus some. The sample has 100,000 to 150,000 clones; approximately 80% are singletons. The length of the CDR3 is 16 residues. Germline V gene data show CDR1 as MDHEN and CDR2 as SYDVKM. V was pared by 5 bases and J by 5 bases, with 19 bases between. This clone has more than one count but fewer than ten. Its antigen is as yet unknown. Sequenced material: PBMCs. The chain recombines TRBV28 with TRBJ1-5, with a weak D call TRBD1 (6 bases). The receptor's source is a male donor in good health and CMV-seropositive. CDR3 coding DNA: TGTGCCAGCAGTCTCCCGGGACAAGGGGCGGATCAGCCCCAGCATTTT. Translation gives CASSLPGQGADQPQHF.